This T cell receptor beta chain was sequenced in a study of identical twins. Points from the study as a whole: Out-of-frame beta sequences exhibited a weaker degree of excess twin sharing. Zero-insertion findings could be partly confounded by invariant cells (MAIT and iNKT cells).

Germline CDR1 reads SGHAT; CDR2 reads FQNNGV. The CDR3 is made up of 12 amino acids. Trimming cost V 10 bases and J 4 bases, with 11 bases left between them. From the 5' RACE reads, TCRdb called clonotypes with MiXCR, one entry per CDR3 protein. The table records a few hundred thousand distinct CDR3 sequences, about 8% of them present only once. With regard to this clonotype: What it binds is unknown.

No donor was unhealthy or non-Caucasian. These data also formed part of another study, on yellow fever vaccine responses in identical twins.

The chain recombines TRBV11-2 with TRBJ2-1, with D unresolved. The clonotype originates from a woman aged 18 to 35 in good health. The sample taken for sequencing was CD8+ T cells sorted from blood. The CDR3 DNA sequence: TGTGCCATCCAATGGGGATACAATGAGCAGTTCTTC. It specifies CAIQWGYNEQFF.